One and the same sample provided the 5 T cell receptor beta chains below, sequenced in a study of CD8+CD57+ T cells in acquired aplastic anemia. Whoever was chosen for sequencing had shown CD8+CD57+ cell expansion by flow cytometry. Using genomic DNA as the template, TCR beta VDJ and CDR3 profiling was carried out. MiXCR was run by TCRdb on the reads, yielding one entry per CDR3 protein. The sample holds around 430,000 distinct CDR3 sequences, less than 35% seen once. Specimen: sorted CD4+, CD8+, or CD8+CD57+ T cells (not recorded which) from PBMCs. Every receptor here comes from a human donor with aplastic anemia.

CDR3 residues: CASSFSTGSNQPQHF. The CDR3 DNA sequence: TGCGCCAGCAGCTTTTCGACAGGGAGCAATCAGCCCCAGCATTTT. The V call is TRBV5-1, the J call TRBJ1-5, with 7 bases fitting TRBD1. The CDR3 extends over 15 amino acids. Germline V gene lookup returns CDR1 SGHRS and CDR2 YFSETQ. The J segment lost 1 base and the V segment lost 2 bases, leaving 3 bases of the junction unmatched.

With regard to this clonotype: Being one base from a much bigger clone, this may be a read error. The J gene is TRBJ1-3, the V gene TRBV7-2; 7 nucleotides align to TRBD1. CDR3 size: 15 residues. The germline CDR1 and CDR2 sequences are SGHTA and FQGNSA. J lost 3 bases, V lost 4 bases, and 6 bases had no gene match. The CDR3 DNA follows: TGTGCCAGCAGCTCGGACAGGATCTATGGAAACACCATATATTTT. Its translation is CASSSDRIYGNTIYF.

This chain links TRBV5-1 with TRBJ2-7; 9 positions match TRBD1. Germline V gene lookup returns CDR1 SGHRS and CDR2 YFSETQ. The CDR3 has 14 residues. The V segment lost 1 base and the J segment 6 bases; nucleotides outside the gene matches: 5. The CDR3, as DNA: TGCGCCAGCAGCTTGTGGGGACAGGGACTCGAGCAGTACTTC. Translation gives CASSLWGQGLEQYF.

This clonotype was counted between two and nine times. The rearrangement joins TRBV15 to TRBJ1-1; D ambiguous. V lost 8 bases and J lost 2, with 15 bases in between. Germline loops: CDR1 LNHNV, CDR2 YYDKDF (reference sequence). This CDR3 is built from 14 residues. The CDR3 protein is CATLSSHLNTEAFF. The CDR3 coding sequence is TGTGCCACCCTTTCCAGCCACTTAAACACTGAAGCTTTCTTT.

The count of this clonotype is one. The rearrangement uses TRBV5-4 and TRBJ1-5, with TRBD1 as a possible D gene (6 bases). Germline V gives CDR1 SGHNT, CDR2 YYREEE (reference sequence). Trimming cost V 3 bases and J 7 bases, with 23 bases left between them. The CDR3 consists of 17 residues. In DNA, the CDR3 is TGTGCCAGCAGCTCCCCGGGGTTGGGGGGGCCGGGCCAGCCCCAGCATTTT. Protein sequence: CASSSPGLGGPGQPQHF.